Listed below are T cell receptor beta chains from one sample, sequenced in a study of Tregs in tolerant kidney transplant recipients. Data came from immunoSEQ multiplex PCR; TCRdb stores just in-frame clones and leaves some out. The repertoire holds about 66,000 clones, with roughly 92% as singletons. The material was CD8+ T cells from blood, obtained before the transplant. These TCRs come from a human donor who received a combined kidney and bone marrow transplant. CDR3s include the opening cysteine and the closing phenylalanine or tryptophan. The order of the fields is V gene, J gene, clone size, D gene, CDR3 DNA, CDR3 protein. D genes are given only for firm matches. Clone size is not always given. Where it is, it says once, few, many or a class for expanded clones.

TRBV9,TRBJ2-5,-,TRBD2,TGTGCCAGCAGCGTAGAAGGTAGCGGGAGTGCCTCAGAGACCCAGTACTTC,CASSVEGSGSASETQYF
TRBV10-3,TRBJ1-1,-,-,TGTGCCATCAGTGCCTCTTTAAACACTGAAGCTTTCTTT,CAISASLNTEAFF
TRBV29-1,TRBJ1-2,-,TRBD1,TGCAGCGTTGAATCCGGGACAGGGAAGGGCTACACCTTC,CSVESGTGKGYTF
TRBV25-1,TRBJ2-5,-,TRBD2,TGTGCCAGCAGTGTCGCCGGGGGGTGGGAGACCCAGTACTTC,CASSVAGGWETQYF
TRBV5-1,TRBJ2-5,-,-,TGCGCCAGCAGCCCTAGGACAGTTGACATCCAAGAGACCCAGTACTTC,CASSPRTVDIQETQYF
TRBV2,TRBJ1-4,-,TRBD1,TGTGCCAGTGGGGACAGGGCAACTAATGAAAAACTGTTTTTT,CASGDRATNEKLFF
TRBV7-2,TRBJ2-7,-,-,TGTGCCAGCAGCTTAGTAGTAGCGGATTACGAGCAGTACTTC,CASSLVVADYEQYF
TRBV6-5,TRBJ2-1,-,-,TGTGCCAGCAGTTACAGCGCCACTTCCTCCTACAATGAGCAGTTCTTC,CASSYSATSSYNEQFF
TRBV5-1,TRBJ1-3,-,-,TGCGCCAGCAGCTTGGTCGGAGGGGAAGGAAACACCATATATTTT,CASSLVGGEGNTIYF
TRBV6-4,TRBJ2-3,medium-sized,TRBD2,TGTGCCAGCAGTGACTCGGCGGGGGAAGCAGATACGCAGTATTTT,CASSDSAGEADTQYF
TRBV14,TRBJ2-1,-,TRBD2,TGTGCCAGCAGCCCCGCTAGCGGGTCTTCTGATGAGCAGTTCTTC,CASSPASGSSDEQFF
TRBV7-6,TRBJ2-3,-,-,TGTGCCAGCAGCCGGACGGAAGGGGTTGCAGATACGCAGTATTTT,CASSRTEGVADTQYF
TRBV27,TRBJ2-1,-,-,TGTGCCAGCAGCCCCAACGAGGTCCCCTACAATGAGCAGTTCTTC,CASSPNEVPYNEQFF
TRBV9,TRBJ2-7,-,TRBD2,TGTGCCAGCAATCTGGGAGGGTACGACGAGCAGTACTTC,CASNLGGYDEQYF
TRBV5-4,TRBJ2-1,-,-,TGTGCCAGCAGCCCCGTGGGGGGTAAGGGTGAGCAGTTCTTC,CASSPVGGKGEQFF
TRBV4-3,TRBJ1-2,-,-,TGCGCCAGCAGCCAAGATCTAGAGAAAACCTATGGCTACACCTTC,CASSQDLEKTYGYTF
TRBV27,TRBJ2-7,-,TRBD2,TGTGCCAGCAGTTCCCGGATAAGGGCGGGGGTCGGGTACGAGCAGTACTTC,CASSSRIRAGVGYEQYF
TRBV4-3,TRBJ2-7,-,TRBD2,TGCGCCAGCAGCCCTACCGGGACTAGCGGGGTCTACGAGCAGTACTTC,CASSPTGTSGVYEQYF
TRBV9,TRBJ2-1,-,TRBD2,TGTGCCAGCAGCCTAACTAGCGGGGGCAACAATGAGCAGTTCTTC,CASSLTSGGNNEQFF
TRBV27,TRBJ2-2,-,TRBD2,TGTGCCAGCAGCCAAGGACTAGCGGGGGGAATTGGGTACACCGGGGAGCTGTTTTTT,CASSQGLAGGIGYTGELFF
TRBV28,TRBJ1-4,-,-,TGTGCCAGCAGTAACCGACAGATTCTTGAAAAACTGTTTTTT,CASSNRQILEKLFF
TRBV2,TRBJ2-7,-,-,TGTGCCAGCAGTGAACTCGGAGACGAGCAGTACTTC,CASSELGDEQYF
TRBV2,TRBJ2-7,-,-,TGTGCCAGCAGTGACAGACAGACCTACGAGCAGTACTTC,CASSDRQTYEQYF
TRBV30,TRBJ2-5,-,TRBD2,TGTGCCTGGATTGGCGGGAGGGGTGAGACCCAGTACTTC,CAWIGGRGETQYF
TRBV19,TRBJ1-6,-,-,TGTGCCAGTAGTATGGCCTACGGAGGGAATTCACCCCTCCACTTT,CASSMAYGGNSPLHF
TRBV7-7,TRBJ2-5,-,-,TGTGCCAGCAGCCCGACTACCCAAGAGACCCAGTACTTC,CASSPTTQETQYF
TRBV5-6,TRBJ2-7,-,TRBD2,TGTGCCAGCAGCTTCAGGCCGGGAGGCTACGAGCAGTACTTC,CASSFRPGGYEQYF
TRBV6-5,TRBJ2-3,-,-,TGTGCCAGCAGTTACTCAGCGGCAGGTTCAGATACGCAGTATTTT,CASSYSAAGSDTQYF
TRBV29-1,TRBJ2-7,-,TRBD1,TGCAGCGTTGGAACACTTACCCGGACAGGGTTGGGCTACGAGCAGTACTTC,CSVGTLTRTGLGYEQYF
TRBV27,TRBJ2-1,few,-,TGTGCCAGCAGTTTATCTAGCCACGGTGAGCAGTTCTTC,CASSLSSHGEQFF
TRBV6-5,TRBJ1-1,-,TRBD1,TGTGCCAGCAGTACAGGGGCGAACACTGAAGCTTTCTTT,CASSTGANTEAFF
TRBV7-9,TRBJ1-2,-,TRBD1,TGTGCCAGCAGCTGGGGACAGCCCCCCGTTGATGGCTACACCTTC,CASSWGQPPVDGYTF
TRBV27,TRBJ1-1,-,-,TGTGCCAGCAGTCCCCTGGCGGGGGCGGTCACTGAAGCTTTCTTT,CASSPLAGAVTEAFF
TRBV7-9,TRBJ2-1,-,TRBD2,TGTGCCAGCACCTCCTTAGCGGGAGGGCCGTTTAATGAGCAGTTCTTC,CASTSLAGGPFNEQFF
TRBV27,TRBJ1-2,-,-,TGTGCCAGCAGTTTTGCCGGGGGGCACTATGGCTACACCTTC,CASSFAGGHYGYTF
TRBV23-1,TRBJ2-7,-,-,TGCGCCAGCAGTCCCCTAGATACCCCTGAATCCTACGAGCAGTACTTC,CASSPLDTPESYEQYF
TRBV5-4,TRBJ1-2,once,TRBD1,TGTGCCAGCAGCGCTCCGGGACAGTTTCATAACTATGGCTACACCTTC,CASSAPGQFHNYGYTF
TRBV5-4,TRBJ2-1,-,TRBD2,TGTGCCAGCAGCTTGCGCGTTGGTAGCGGGGGGGCCGGGATTGGTGAGCAGTTCTTC,CASSLRVGSGGAGIGEQFF
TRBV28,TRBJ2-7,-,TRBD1,TGTGCCAGCAGTTGGACAGGGCCAAGAGAGCAGTACTTC,CASSWTGPREQYF
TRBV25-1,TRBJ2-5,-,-,TGTGCCAGGAGAAGACGCGGGGAGGACCAGTACTTC,CARRRRGEDQYF
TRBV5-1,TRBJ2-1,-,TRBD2,TGCGCCAGCCAACTAGCGGGTAAGGATGAGCAGTTCTTC,CASQLAGKDEQFF
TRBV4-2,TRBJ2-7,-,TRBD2,TGTGCCAGCAGCCAAGGTAGCGGGAGTGGTCTCTACGAGCAGTACTTC,CASSQGSGSGLYEQYF
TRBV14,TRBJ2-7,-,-,TGTGCCAGCAGTGACAGGTTGAGCAACGAGCAGTACTTC,CASSDRLSNEQYF
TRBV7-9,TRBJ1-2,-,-,TGTGCCATCTTACAGGGAGTGATGTTTGATGGCTACACCTTC,CAILQGVMFDGYTF
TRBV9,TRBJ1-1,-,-,TGTGCCAGCAGCGTAGGTTACAGCACTGAAGCTTTCTTT,CASSVGYSTEAFF
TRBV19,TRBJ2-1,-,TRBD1,TGTGCCAGTAGTGTGGACAGGGTTTTGGTCTTC,CASSVDRVLVF
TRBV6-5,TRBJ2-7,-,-,TGTGCCAGCAGTGTGACAGAGTCCTACGAGCAGTACTTC,CASSVTESYEQYF
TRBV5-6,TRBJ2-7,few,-,TGTGCCAGCAGCTTCCCGGGATTCACCTACGAGCAGTACTTC,CASSFPGFTYEQYF
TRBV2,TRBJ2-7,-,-,TGTGCCAGCAGTGAAGGTCGCCTACCATCCTACGAGCAGTACTTC,CASSEGRLPSYEQYF
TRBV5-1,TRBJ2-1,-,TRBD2,TGCGCCAGCAGCTTGGCCAGCGGGGGAGTGGGTAATGAGCAGTTCTTC,CASSLASGGVGNEQFF
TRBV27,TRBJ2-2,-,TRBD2,TGTGCCAGCAACGGCGGGGGAGTACACACCGGGGAGCTGTTTTTT,CASNGGGVHTGELFF
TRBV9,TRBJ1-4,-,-,TGTGCCAGCAGCGTGGACTCGGGGGGAAAACTGTTTTTT,CASSVDSGGKLFF
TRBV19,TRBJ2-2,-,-,TGTGCCAGTAGTATAGGGAACTACAGGGTCGGGGAGCTGTTTTTT,CASSIGNYRVGELFF
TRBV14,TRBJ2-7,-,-,TGTGCCAGCAGCCAAATTAGCGCCCCCTCCTACGAGCAGTACTTC,CASSQISAPSYEQYF
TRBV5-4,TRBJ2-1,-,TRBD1,TGTGCCAGCAGCAAAGGACAGGACTACAATGAGCAGTTCTTC,CASSKGQDYNEQFF
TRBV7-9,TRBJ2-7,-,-,TGTGCCAGCAGCTTGCTAGGGGAACCCTACGAGCAGTACTTC,CASSLLGEPYEQYF
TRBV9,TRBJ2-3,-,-,TGTGCCAGCAGCATACTTGGCCAACCGGGACTCACCTCCGGAGATACGCAGTATTTT,CASSILGQPGLTSGDTQYF
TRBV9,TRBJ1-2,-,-,TGTGCCAGCAGCGTAAGCGGTTTACCCTATGGCTACACCTTC,CASSVSGLPYGYTF